These 29 T cell receptor beta chains were all obtained from the same sample, sequenced in a study of shared clonotypes between healthy human individuals. Assay used: immunoSEQ multiplex PCR; TCRdb lists only in-frame clones, some missing. The data show about 1 million clones, around 75% seen once. The sequencing input was memory CD4+ T cells sorted from blood. Subset noted: CD45RA-negative fraction. The receptors here all came from a young man in good health.

This clone came up many times. J is TRBJ2-5 and V is TRBV5-1; a weak D match, TRBD2 (6 bases). V shed 2 bases and J shed 2 bases, with 7 bases lying between them. Germline values: CDR1 SGHRS, CDR2 YFSETQ. This CDR3 comprises 13 residues. The CDR3 protein is CASSFGTQETQYF. The CDR3 bases are TGCGCCAGCAGCTTCGGGACTCAAGAGACCCAGTACTTC.

V is TRBV11-2 and J is TRBJ1-3; possible D gene TRBD1, 5 bases. This CDR3 is 14 amino acids long. Trimming took 6 bases from V and 9 from J, leaving 18 bases between them. Looked up from germline, CDR1 is SGHAT and CDR2 is FQNNGV. The CDR3 loop reads CASSPHTGRRTIYF. The CDR3 DNA follows: TGTGCCAGCAGTCCTCACACAGGCCGTCGCACCATATATTTT.

V is TRBV6-1 and J is TRBJ2-7, with 7 bases fitting TRBD1. Germline CDR1 and CDR2: MNHNS and SASEGT. The CDR3 spans 12 residues. The ends lost 5 bases at V and 6 bases at J; junction bases unmatched: 4. The chain's CDR3 is CASSSYRGEQYF. The CDR3 DNA reads as TGTGCCAGCAGTTCTTACAGGGGCGAGCAGTACTTC.

The V gene is TRBV9, the J gene TRBJ1-5; D is undetermined. Looked up from germline, CDR1 is SGDLS and CDR2 is YYNGEE. This CDR3 comprises 15 residues. The ends were cut back, 3 bases at V and 6 bases at J, with 16 bases in the middle. The CDR3 DNA reads TGTGCCAGCAGCGGACCGGGGTCCCTCACTCAGCCCCAGCATTTT. Protein product: CASSGPGSLTQPQHF.

Worth noting for this clone: Other nucleotide sequences from this sample produce the same CDR3. The chain carries TRBV7-9 and TRBJ2-3; D not resolved. The CDR3 is made up of 12 amino acids. Per the germline V gene, CDR1 is SEHNR and CDR2 is FQNEAQ (reference sequence). V lost 5 bases to trimming and J lost 4 bases, with 7 bases between them. CDR3 in amino acids: CASSLYPDTQYF. The CDR3 DNA reads TGTGCCAGCAGCCTCTATCCAGATACGCAGTATTTT.

With respect to this clone: The same CDR3 is also encoded by other DNA sequences in this sample. The chain carries TRBV30 and TRBJ2-1, with D possibly being TRBD2 (7 bases). The CDR3 covers 14 residues. Germline values: CDR1 GTSNPN, CDR2 SVGIG (reference sequence). The ends were cut back, 4 bases at V and 3 bases at J, with 13 bases in the middle. DNA for the CDR3: TGTGCCTGGAATAGGGGGGGGCTCTACAATGAGCAGTTCTTC. It codes for CAWNRGGLYNEQFF.

The chain links TRBV18 to TRBJ1-6; D is perhaps TRBD1 (6 bases). The CDR3 is 14 amino acids. Trimming shortened V by 6 bases and J by 8 bases, and 14 bases separated the two germline ends. The germline V gene has CDR1 KGHSH and CDR2 LQKENI. CDR3 DNA sequence: TGTGCCAGCTCGCTCCAAAACAGGGATTCACCCCTCCACTTT. Translation: CASSLQNRDSPLHF. Full variable domain (outside the CDR3, taken from reference TRBV18 and TRBJ1-6): NAGVMQNPRHLVRRRGQEARLRCSPMKGHSHVYWYRQLPEEGLKFMVYLQKENIIDESGMPKERFSAEFPKEGPSILRIQQVVRGDSAAYFCASSLQNRDSPLHFGNGTRLTVT.

V usage is TRBV11-2 and J usage is TRBJ1-4; no clear D. Trimming pared 0 bases from V and 8 bases from J, leaving 7 bases between. Germline lookup yields CDR1 SGHAT and CDR2 FQNNGV. The CDR3 runs 13 residues. CDR3 nucleotides: TGTGCCAGCAGCTTAGACCGACGGGAAAAACTGTTTTTT. This gives the protein CASSLDRREKLFF.

About this clone: One end of the junction fails to match germline, which may point to a read error. The V and J genes are TRBV7-7 and TRBJ2-5, with D tentatively TRBD2 (6 bases). Germline V gene sequence: CDR1 SSHAT, CDR2 FNYEAQ (reference sequence). The CDR3 extends over 15 amino acids. The CDR3 bases are TGTGCTAGCAGCTTAGGGGCTAGCGTTAAAGAGACCCAGTACTTC. Translating it yields CASSLGASVKETQYF. The full variable domain, its missing parts supplied by reference TRBV7-7 and TRBJ2-5, is GAGVSQSPRYKVTKRGQDVTLRCDPISSHATLYWYQQALGQGPEFLTYFNYEAQPDKSGLPSDRFSAERPEGSISTLTIQRTEQRDSAMYRCASSLGASVKETQYFGPGTRLLVL.

The chain joins TRBV23-1 to TRBJ2-7, with 10 nucleotides matching TRBD1. TRBV23-1 belongs to the ORF category, with a function that is uncertain. Trimming cost V 3 bases and J 3 bases; bases outside gene matches: 5. The CDR3 has 15 residues. In DNA, the CDR3 is TGCGCCAGCAGTCAGGGGACAGGGGCGATCTACGAGCAGTACTTC. Translating gives CASSQGTGAIYEQYF.

This clone has more than one count but fewer than ten. The chain uses TRBV5-4 and TRBJ2-1, with D unresolved. Trimming removed 3 bases from V and 3 bases from J, with 10 bases in between. Germline V gene sequence: CDR1 SGHNT, CDR2 YYREEE (reference sequence). The CDR3 spans 14 residues. The CDR3 loop is CASSSTRDYNEQFF. Written as DNA, the CDR3 is TGTGCCAGCAGCTCTACGCGAGACTACAATGAGCAGTTCTTC.

The chain uses TRBV29-1 and TRBJ2-5; D unresolved. CDR1 SQVTM and CDR2 ANQGSEA come from the germline V gene. The CDR3 totals 11 residues. Between the trimmed V and J ends, which lost 2 bases and 5 bases, there was a span of 6 bases. This chain's CDR3 is CSVEMGETQYF. The CDR3 coding sequence is TGCAGCGTTGAAATGGGCGAGACCCAGTACTTC.

The gene calls are TRBV6-1 and TRBJ2-3, with 9 nucleotides matching TRBD1. Germline CDR1 reads MNHNS; CDR2 reads SASEGT. This CDR3 is built from 16 residues. V shed 4 bases, J shed 0 bases, and the junction held 5 bases outside the gene matches. CDR3 nucleotides: TGTGCCAGCAGTGCGAGGGACAGGGTTAGCACAGATACGCAGTATTTT. This gives the protein CASSARDRVSTDTQYF.

This clone was seen at least ten times. This sample includes further DNA sequences coding for the same CDR3. The chain has TRBV19 and TRBJ2-1, with 13 bases that match TRBD2. V was pared by 4 bases and J by 5 bases, with 2 bases of the junction left unmatched. Germline-derived CDR1 and CDR2 are LNHDA and SQIVND (reference sequence). This CDR3 is built from 15 residues. The CDR3 region is CASSTGLAGDNEQFF. DNA of the CDR3: TGTGCCAGTAGTACCGGACTAGCGGGAGACAATGAGCAGTTCTTC.

This rearrangement joins TRBV7-9 to TRBJ1-2, with unresolved D. CDR3 length equals 12 residues. The V end was cut by 6 bases, the J end by 8 bases, with 13 bases between. The germline V gene encodes CDR1 SEHNR and CDR2 FQNEAQ (reference sequence). DNA for the CDR3: TGTGCCAGCAGTCCGGACGCGCAAGGCTACACCTTC. Residues: CASSPDAQGYTF.

The CDR3: CASAGGPPDTQYF. CDR3 DNA sequence: TGTGCCAGTGCGGGAGGGCCCCCAGATACGCAGTATTTT. The V call is TRBV7-2, the J call TRBJ2-3, with TRBD2 identical over 9 bases. The CDR3 covers 13 residues. The germline CDR1 and CDR2 sequences are SGHTA and FQGNSA. With 9 bases clipped from V and 4 bases from J, the junction kept 5 bases outside the gene matches.

The J gene is TRBJ1-3, the V gene TRBV7-9, with D possibly TRBD1 on 6 matching bases. The germline V and J ends were trimmed by 1 base and 6 bases, with 13 bases remaining between them. Per germline, CDR1 SEHNR and CDR2 FQNEAQ (reference sequence). The CDR3 runs 15 residues. The CDR3 sequence: CASSLVMGAENTIYF. The CDR3 region has the DNA TGTGCCAGCAGCTTAGTGATGGGGGCGGAAAACACCATATATTTT.

CDR3 region: CASSPRLSQSLHEPRYEQYF. DNA of the CDR3: TGTGCCAGCAGCCCAAGATTATCCCAATCGTTGCACGAACCCCGCTACGAGCAGTACTTC. This chain connects TRBV7-3 to TRBJ2-7; D gene ambiguous. Germline loops: CDR1 SGHTA, CDR2 FQGTGA. The CDR3 consists of 20 residues. V gave up 5 bases and J gave up 3 bases, with 32 bases separating them.

Details on this clone: This same CDR3 is encoded by further DNA sequences in the sample. CDR3 loop: CASSLSEGPNEKLFF. The CDR3, as DNA: TGTGCCAGCAGTTTATCGGAGGGTCCTAATGAAAAACTGTTTTTT. This chain joins TRBV27 and TRBJ1-4; D call uncertain. The length of the CDR3 is 15 residues. Per germline, CDR1 MNHEY and CDR2 SMNVEV (reference sequence). The V end lost 0 bases, the J end lost 3 bases, and 8 bases lay between the germline ends.

This CDR3 reads CAWSLQNSPLHF. For the CDR3, the DNA is TGTGCCTGGAGTTTACAGAATTCACCCCTCCACTTT. V is TRBV30 and J is TRBJ1-6; unclear D gene. The CDR3 covers 12 residues. The ends were cut back, 2 bases at V and 7 bases at J, with 6 bases in the middle. From germline, CDR1 is GTSNPN and CDR2 SVGIG (reference sequence).

This chain links TRBV5-4 with TRBJ1-2; possibly TRBD1 for D (6 bases). This CDR3 contains 15 residues. Germline CDR1 and CDR2: SGHNT and YYREEE (reference sequence). The V and J ends lost 4 bases and 5 bases respectively, with 18 bases between them. The CDR3 bases are TGTGCCAGCAGCCTTGATTCGGGGGCGGGTTATGGCTACACCTTC. Translation: CASSLDSGAGYGYTF.

The chain joins TRBV7-2 to TRBJ2-7; D not resolved. The V and J ends lost 3 bases and 0 bases respectively, with 9 bases between them. Germline CDR1 SGHTA, CDR2 FQGNSA. The CDR3 is made up of 14 amino acids. CDR3 protein: CASSFVRSSYEQYF. The CDR3 DNA sequence: TGTGCCAGCAGCTTTGTCAGATCCTCCTACGAGCAGTACTTC.

This clone was seen a handful of times. The rearrangement links TRBV6-1 to TRBJ1-5, with TRBD1 matching 7 bases. V dropped 0 bases and J dropped 1; count of bases not matched to a gene: 9. The CDR3 length is 18 residues. Germline CDR1 MNHNS, CDR2 SASEGT. The CDR3 loop reads CASSEAGRGGESNQPQHF. The CDR3 bases are TGTGCCAGCAGTGAAGCCGGTCGAGGGGGCGAGAGCAATCAGCCCCAGCATTTT.

The genes are TRBV5-4 and TRBJ2-1; TRBD1 might be the D (6 bases). Trimming cost V 0 bases and J 0 bases, with 10 bases left between them. CDR1 and CDR2 (germline): SGHNT, YYREEE (reference sequence). The CDR3 is 16 amino acids. CDR3 bases: TGTGCCAGCAGCTTGGGCTCAGGGGCCTCCTACAATGAGCAGTTCTTC. This sequence encodes CASSLGSGASYNEQFF.

This chain links TRBV13 with TRBJ2-7, with unresolved D. CDR1 and CDR2 from the germline V gene are PRHDT and FYEKMQ (reference sequence). With 4 bases removed from V and 2 bases from J, the gap between germline ends came to 6 bases. This CDR3 region has 12 residues. The CDR3 here is CASSSLPYEQYF. The CDR3 coding sequence is TGTGCCAGCAGCTCGTTGCCCTACGAGCAGTACTTC.

The chain links TRBV14 to TRBJ2-5, with 9 bases that match TRBD2. The germline V gene encodes CDR1 SGHDN and CDR2 FVKESK. The CDR3 runs to 17 residues. V was clipped by 2 bases and J by 4 bases; unmatched bases: 11. CDR3 nucleotide sequence: TGTGCCAGCAGCCAACTACAGATAGCGGGGGCGGGAGAGACCCAGTACTTC. Residues: CASSQLQIAGAGETQYF.

The chain carries TRBV5-1 and TRBJ2-7, with 7 bases fitting TRBD2. There are 14 residues in the CDR3. Germline V CDR1 and CDR2: SGHRS, YFSETQ. V was clipped by 6 bases and J by 3 bases; unmatched bases: 9. CDR3: CASNSGGKNYEQYF. The DNA for the CDR3 is TGCGCCAGCAATTCCGGGGGGAAGAACTACGAGCAGTACTTC.

This clone came up a few times. This CDR3 is CASSFGVGGELFF. The DNA of the CDR3 is TGCGCCAGCAGCTTCGGGGTCGGCGGGGAGCTGTTTTTT. The chain recombines TRBV5-1 with TRBJ2-2; a weak D match, TRBD2 (5 bases). This CDR3 spans 13 amino acids. V dropped 2 bases and J dropped 7 bases, with 9 bases sitting between them. Germline loops: CDR1 SGHRS, CDR2 YFSETQ.

This clone was seen only a few times. The chain employs TRBV5-1 and TRBJ2-3; the D is unclear. The germline V gene has CDR1 SGHRS and CDR2 YFSETQ. V gave up 5 bases and J gave up 13 bases, with 20 bases separating them. CDR3 length: 13 amino acids. The CDR3 sequence: CASRQETTASEYF. The CDR3 coding sequence is TGCGCCAGCAGGCAGGAAACGACCGCATCAGAGTATTTT.